Listed here is a single T cell receptor (beta chain). Methods used by the authors: Estimated nucleated cell counts came from reference gene primer amplification. Repertoires were generated with immunoSEQ multiplex PCR, while TCRdb's copy carries only in-frame clones and drops some. Clone size and the V and J calls come from that table; the DNA yielded D and trimming. The sample lists approximately 72,000 clones, about nine tenths occurring once. The record originates from a study of blood T cell repertoires in COVID-19. Study overall: T cells, B-cell-depleted T cells, or PBMCs provided the cDNA or gDNA that served as material.

Looked up from germline, CDR1 is SEHNR and CDR2 is FQNEAQ (reference sequence). V lost 1 base to trimming and J lost 6 bases; unmatched junction nucleotides: 5. The CDR3 loop spans 17 amino acids. The chain combines TRBV7-9 with TRBJ1-6; 11 nucleotides agree with TRBD1. The TCR comes from a man between 60 and 70 years old with acute or convalescent COVID-19. The sample consisted of peripheral blood. The CDR3 nucleotides are TGTGCCAGCAGCTTAGGGACAGGGGGCCCGTTTAATTCACCCCTCCACTTT. Protein product: CASSLGTGGPFNSPLHF.